This TCR beta chain was recovered during a study of T cell changes during pregnancy in multiple sclerosis. V lost 6 bases and J lost 0; bases outside the gene matches: 8. The CDR3 totals 15 residues. Germline V gives CDR1 MNHNY, CDR2 SVGAGI (reference sequence). The table came from immunoSEQ multiplex PCR; TCRdb's copy has only in-frame clones and leaves some out. The data show roughly 40,000 clones, about 94% seen once. The TCR originated in a female donor with multiple sclerosis, enrolled in a pregnancy study. This sequence joins TRBV6-6 and TRBJ2-7; 7 nucleotides match TRBD1. Sequencing used peripheral blood, obtained in the third trimester of pregnancy. The CDR3 loop reads CASRRQGPSSYEQYF. CDR3 in DNA: TGTGCCAGCAGAAGACAGGGCCCTAGCTCCTACGAGCAGTACTTC.